This TCR beta chain was sequenced for a study of control samples from healthy donors and cancer patients. With 0 bases removed from V and 9 bases from J, the gap between germline ends came to 8 bases. The CDR3 sequence is 12 residues long. The V gene's germline CDR1 is SGDLS and CDR2 YYNGEE. Sequencing was performed with immunoSEQ multiplex PCR; in TCRdb, only in-frame clones are kept and a portion is missing. Here the sample spans about 65,000 clones, about nine tenths being singletons. Sequencing was performed on PBMCs. The clonotype was recovered from a woman aged 45-60 years with colorectal cancer. This rearrangement joins TRBV9 to TRBJ2-3; TRBD2 might be the D (6 bases). The CDR3 sequence is CASSVDGRTQYF. For the CDR3, the DNA is TGTGCCAGCAGCGTAGATGGGAGGACGCAGTATTTT.